These 13 T cell receptor beta chains came from one sample sequenced in a study of human thymus T cells. Generated by immunoSEQ multiplex PCR, the TCRdb table keeps only in-frame clones and is missing some. The sample contains 40,000 to 45,000 clones, 94% of which appear only once. Material for sequencing was blood. These TCRs come from a boy younger than two with a congenital heart defect but otherwise immunologically healthy.

The J gene is TRBJ1-6, the V gene TRBV6-5; 7 positions match TRBD1. Germline V gene lookup returns CDR1 MNHEY and CDR2 SVGAGI. CDR3 size: 14 residues. Trimming at V came to 6 bases and at J to 5 bases, leaving 4 bases not matched to a gene. CDR3 nucleotides: TGTGCCAGCAGCATGACAGGGAATAATTCACCCCTCCACTTT. Encoded protein: CASSMTGNNSPLHF.

This clone showed up just once. CDR3 nucleotide sequence: TGTGCCAGCAGCCCTGACAGGGCCCTGAACACTGAAGCTTTCTTT. This sequence encodes CASSPDRALNTEAFF. This rearrangement joins TRBV5-4 to TRBJ1-1; TRBD1 aligns across 7 bases. CDR1 is SGHNT, CDR2 YYREEE, per germline (reference sequence). Trimming removed 4 bases from V and 0 bases from J; junction bases left unmatched: 6. This CDR3 comprises 15 residues.

This clone has just one count. The gene calls are TRBV5-1 and TRBJ1-1; possibly TRBD1 for D (5 bases). CDR1 and CDR2 (germline): SGHRS, YFSETQ. The CDR3 loop spans 14 amino acids. Deletions cut 0 bases from V and 10 bases from J, with 16 bases between. CDR3 bases: TGCGCCAGCAGCTTGGAAGGCATCCGAAGGGGAGCTTTCTTT. The encoded protein is CASSLEGIRRGAFF.

The chain combines TRBV6-1 with TRBJ1-2, with D possibly TRBD1 on 6 matching bases. The germline CDR1 and CDR2 sequences are MNHNS and SASEGT. This CDR3 has 13 residues. The V end was cut by 7 bases, the J end by 3 bases, with 12 bases between. In nucleotides, the CDR3 is TGTGCCAGCAAGTGGGGGGGGCACTATGGCTACACCTTC. As protein: CASKWGGHYGYTF.

The V gene is TRBV5-6, the J gene TRBJ2-4; D is unresolved. Germline V lookup: CDR1 SGHDT, CDR2 YYEEEE. V gave up 0 bases and J gave up 4 bases, with 8 bases separating them. CDR3 length: 14 amino acids. The CDR3 is CASSLGTAKNIQYF. The CDR3 DNA reads as TGTGCCAGCAGCTTGGGAACAGCTAAAAACATTCAGTACTTC.

The chain carries TRBV9 and TRBJ2-1; 11 bases are a match to TRBD1. The J segment lost 6 bases and the V segment lost 2 bases, leaving 4 bases of the junction unmatched. The germline V gene has CDR1 SGDLS and CDR2 YYNGEE. This CDR3 is 15 amino acids long. The CDR3 is CASSVSGTGGNEQFF. The DNA of the CDR3 is TGTGCCAGCAGCGTTTCCGGGACAGGGGGCAATGAGCAGTTCTTC.

This clone came up a few times. The chain combines TRBV28 with TRBJ1-5; possibly TRBD1 for D (5 bases). This CDR3 has 12 residues. Germline V gene data show CDR1 as MDHEN and CDR2 as SYDVKM. The ends were cut back, 3 bases at V and 6 bases at J, with 6 bases in the middle. The CDR3 region has the DNA TGTGCCAGCAGTTTGGGGCGTCAGCCCCAGCATTTT. This sequence encodes CASSLGRQPQHF.

The rearrangement joins TRBV18 to TRBJ2-1, with 8 bases that match TRBD2. J gave up 7 bases and V 0 bases, and 8 bases lay outside the gene matches. From germline, CDR1 is KGHSH and CDR2 LQKENI. The CDR3 extends over 16 amino acids. CDR3 bases: TGTGCCAGCTCACCACCGGAACGGGGGGGAGGGAATGAGCAGTTCTTC. It codes for CASSPPERGGGNEQFF.

CDR3 region: CASSIVLGGRQPQHF. The DNA of the CDR3 is TGTGCCAGTAGTATAGTACTTGGGGGCCGTCAGCCCCAGCATTTT. The chain employs TRBV19 and TRBJ1-5, with D possibly being TRBD1 (6 bases). V lost 1 base to trimming and J lost 6 bases, with 13 bases between them. CDR1 and CDR2 (germline): LNHDA, SQIVND (reference sequence). The CDR3 covers 15 residues.

This chain links TRBV6-4 with TRBJ2-5; 14 nucleotides align to TRBD2. The junction had 5 bases not matched to a gene; V was cut back by 0 bases and J by 2 bases. Germline V lookup: CDR1 MRHNA, CDR2 SNTAGT. The CDR3 sequence is 18 residues long. CDR3 sequence: CASSDSSTSGGVQETQYF. CDR3 nucleotides: TGTGCCAGCAGTGACTCCTCGACTAGCGGGGGGGTACAAGAGACCCAGTACTTC.

The genes are TRBV21-1 and TRBJ2-5; the D call in the table, TRBD2, was not verified against the DNA. TRBV21-1 is noted as a pseudogene. The CDR3 totals 16 residues. CDR3 region: CASRPGGGLDQETQYF. The CDR3 region has the DNA TGTGCCAGCAGGCCAGGCGGGGGACTGGACCAAGAGACCCAGTACTTC.

The gene calls are TRBV4-3 and TRBJ2-1; 10 bases map to TRBD2. The trim removed 6 bases at V and 13 bases at J, leaving 12 bases unmatched. The length of the CDR3 is 14 residues. Germline CDR1 and CDR2: LGHNA and YSLEER. The CDR3 loop reads CASSHNQRGGAQFF. In nucleotides, the CDR3 is TGCGCCAGCAGTCATAATCAGCGGGGGGGGGCCCAGTTCTTC.

V is TRBV2 and J is TRBJ1-2; D may be TRBD1 (5 bases). This CDR3 comprises 14 residues. V lost 1 base to trimming and J lost 4 bases, with 10 bases between them. The V gene's germline CDR1 is SNHLY and CDR2 FYNNEI. CDR3 region: CASSEGAGSYGYTF. Here the CDR3 DNA reads TGTGCCAGCAGTGAAGGGGCAGGGTCCTATGGCTACACCTTC.